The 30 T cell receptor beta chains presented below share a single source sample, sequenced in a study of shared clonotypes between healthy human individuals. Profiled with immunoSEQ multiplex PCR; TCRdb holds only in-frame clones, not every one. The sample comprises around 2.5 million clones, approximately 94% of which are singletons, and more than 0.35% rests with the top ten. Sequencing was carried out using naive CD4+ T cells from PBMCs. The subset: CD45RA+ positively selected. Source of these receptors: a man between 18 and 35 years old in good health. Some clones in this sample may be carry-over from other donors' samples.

For the CDR3, the DNA is TGTGCCAGCAGCTTAGAGGTTACTAGCGGGAGAAACGAGCAGTACTTC. Encoded protein: CASSLEVTSGRNEQYF. V and J are TRBV7-2 and TRBJ2-7; the match to TRBD2 covers 11 bases. Germline V gene lookup returns CDR1 SGHTA and CDR2 FQGNSA. V lost 1 base, J lost 5 bases, and 7 bases stayed unmatched. This CDR3 comprises 16 residues.

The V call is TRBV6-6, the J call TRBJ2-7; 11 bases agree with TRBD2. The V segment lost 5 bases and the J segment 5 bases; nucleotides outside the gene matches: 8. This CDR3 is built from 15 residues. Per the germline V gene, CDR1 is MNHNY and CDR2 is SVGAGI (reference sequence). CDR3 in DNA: TGTGCCAGCAGTCAACTAGCGGGAGTTCTCAACGAGCAGTACTTC. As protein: CASSQLAGVLNEQYF.

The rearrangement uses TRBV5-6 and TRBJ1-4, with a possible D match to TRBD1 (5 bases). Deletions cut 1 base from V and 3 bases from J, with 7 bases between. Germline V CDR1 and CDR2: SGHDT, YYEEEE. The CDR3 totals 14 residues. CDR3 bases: TGTGCCAGCAGCTTGAGGGGCTCTAATGAAAAACTGTTTTTT. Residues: CASSLRGSNEKLFF.

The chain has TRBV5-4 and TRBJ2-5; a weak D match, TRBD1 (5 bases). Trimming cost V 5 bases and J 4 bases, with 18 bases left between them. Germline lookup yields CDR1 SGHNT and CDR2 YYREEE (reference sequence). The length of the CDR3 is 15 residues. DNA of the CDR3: TGTGCCAGCAGTTTTCAGACAGCAGGATCAGAGACCCAGTACTTC. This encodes CASSFQTAGSETQYF.

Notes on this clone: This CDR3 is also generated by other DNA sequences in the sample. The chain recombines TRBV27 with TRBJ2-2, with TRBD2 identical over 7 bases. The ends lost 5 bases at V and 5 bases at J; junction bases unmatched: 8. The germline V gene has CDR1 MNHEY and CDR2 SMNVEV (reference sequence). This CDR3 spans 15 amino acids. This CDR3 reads CASSLLARGTGELFF. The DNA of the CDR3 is TGTGCCAGCAGTCTACTAGCGAGGGGAACCGGGGAGCTGTTTTTT.

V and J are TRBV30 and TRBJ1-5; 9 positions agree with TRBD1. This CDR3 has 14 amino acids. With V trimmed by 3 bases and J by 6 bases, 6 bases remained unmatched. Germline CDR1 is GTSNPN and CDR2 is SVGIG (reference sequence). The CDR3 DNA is TGTGCCTGGAGCCCCACAGGGGGCGGTCAGCCCCAGCATTTT. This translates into CAWSPTGGGQPQHF.

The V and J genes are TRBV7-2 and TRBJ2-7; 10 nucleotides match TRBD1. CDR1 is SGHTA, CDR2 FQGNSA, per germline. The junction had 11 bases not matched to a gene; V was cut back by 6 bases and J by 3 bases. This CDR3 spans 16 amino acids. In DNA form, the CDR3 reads TGTGCCAGCAGTTTCTCCGGGACAGGGGCCGGCTACGAGCAGTACTTC. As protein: CASSFSGTGAGYEQYF.

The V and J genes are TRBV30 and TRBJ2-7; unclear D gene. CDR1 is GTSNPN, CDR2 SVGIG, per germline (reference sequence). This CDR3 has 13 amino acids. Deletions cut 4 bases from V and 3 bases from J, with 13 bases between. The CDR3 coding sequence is TGTGCCTGGACGGCAGGACGCGACTACGAGCAGTACTTC. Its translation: CAWTAGRDYEQYF.

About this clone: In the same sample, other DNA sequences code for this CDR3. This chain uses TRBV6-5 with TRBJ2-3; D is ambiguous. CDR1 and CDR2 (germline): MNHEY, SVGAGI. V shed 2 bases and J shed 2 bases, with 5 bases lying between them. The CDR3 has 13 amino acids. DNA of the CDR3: TGTGCCAGCAGTTACGAACCCACAGATACGCAGTATTTT. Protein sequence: CASSYEPTDTQYF.

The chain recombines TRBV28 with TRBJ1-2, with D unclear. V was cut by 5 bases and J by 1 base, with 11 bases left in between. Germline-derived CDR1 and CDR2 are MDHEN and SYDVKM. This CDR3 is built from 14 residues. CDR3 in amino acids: CASSPNPDNYGYTF. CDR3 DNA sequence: TGTGCCAGCAGTCCCAACCCCGATAACTATGGCTACACCTTC.

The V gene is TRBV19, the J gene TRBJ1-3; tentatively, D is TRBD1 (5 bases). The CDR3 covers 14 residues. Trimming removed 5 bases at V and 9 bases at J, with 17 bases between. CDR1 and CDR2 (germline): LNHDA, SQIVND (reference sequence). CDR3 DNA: TGTGCCAGTAGTCCGGTCCCCAGGGAAGCCACCATATATTTT. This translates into CASSPVPREATIYF.

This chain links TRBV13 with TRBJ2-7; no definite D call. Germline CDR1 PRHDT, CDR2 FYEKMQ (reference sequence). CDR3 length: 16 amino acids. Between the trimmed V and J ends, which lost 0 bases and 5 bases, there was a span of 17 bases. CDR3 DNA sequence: TGTGCCAGCAGCTTAGGCCCCGGGTTATTGGGCCACGAGCAGTACTTC. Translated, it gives CASSLGPGLLGHEQYF. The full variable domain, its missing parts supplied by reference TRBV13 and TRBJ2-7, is AAGVIQSPRHLIKEKRETATLKCYPIPRHDTVYWYQQGPGQDPQFLISFYEKMQSDKGSIPDRFSAQQFSDYHSELNMSSLELGDSALYFCASSLGPGLLGHEQYFGPGTRLTVT.

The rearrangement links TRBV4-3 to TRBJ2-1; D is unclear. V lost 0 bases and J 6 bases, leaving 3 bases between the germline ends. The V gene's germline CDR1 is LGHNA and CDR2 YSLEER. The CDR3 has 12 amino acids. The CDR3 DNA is TGCGCCAGCAGCCAAGACAGCAATGAGCAGTTCTTC. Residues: CASSQDSNEQFF.

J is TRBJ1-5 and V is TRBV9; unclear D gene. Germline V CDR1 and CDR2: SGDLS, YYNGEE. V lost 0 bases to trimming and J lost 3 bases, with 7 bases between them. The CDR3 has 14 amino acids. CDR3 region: CASSVGGFNQPQHF. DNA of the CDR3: TGTGCCAGCAGCGTAGGAGGATTCAATCAGCCCCAGCATTTT.

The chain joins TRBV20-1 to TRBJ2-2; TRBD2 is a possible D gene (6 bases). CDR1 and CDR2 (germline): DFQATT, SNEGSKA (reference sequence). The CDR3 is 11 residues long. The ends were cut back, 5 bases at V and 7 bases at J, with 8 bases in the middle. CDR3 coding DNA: TGCAGTGCTGGAGGGGTCGGGGAGCTGTTTTTT. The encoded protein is CSAGGVGELFF.

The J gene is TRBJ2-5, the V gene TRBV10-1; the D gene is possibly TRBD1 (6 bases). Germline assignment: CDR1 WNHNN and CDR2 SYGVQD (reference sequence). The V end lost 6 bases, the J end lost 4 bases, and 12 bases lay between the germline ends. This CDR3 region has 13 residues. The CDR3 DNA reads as TGCGCCAGCAGCGCGGACAGAGGAGAGACCCAGTACTTC. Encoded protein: CASSADRGETQYF.

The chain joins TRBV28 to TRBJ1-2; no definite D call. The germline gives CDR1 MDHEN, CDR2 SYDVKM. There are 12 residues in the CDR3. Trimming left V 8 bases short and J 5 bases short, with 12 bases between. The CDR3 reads CASDKRGYGYTF. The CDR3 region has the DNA TGTGCCAGCGATAAAAGAGGGTATGGCTACACCTTC.

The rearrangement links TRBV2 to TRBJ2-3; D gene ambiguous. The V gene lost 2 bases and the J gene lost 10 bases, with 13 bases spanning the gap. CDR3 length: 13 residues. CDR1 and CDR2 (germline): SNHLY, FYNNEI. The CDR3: CASSESLGTAQYF. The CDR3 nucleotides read TGTGCCAGCAGTGAATCTCTGGGTACGGCGCAGTATTTT.

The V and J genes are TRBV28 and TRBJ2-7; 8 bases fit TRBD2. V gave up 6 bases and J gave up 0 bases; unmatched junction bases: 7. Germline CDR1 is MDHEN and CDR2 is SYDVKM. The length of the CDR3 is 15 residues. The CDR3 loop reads CASRSGGASSYEQYF. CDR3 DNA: TGTGCCAGCAGATCCGGGGGGGCGAGCTCCTACGAGCAGTACTTC.

The CDR3 spells CASSGAGTGAREQYF. The CDR3 coding sequence is TGTGCCAGCAGCGGGGCGGGGACAGGGGCTCGAGAGCAGTACTTC. This chain links TRBV5-6 with TRBJ2-7; 10 positions agree with TRBD1. This CDR3 comprises 15 residues. Germline CDR1 and CDR2: SGHDT and YYEEEE. The V and J ends lost 4 bases and 7 bases, in that order; junction bases with no gene match: 11.

The CDR3 loop reads CASEQGSNTGELFF. DNA of the CDR3: TGTGCCAGCGAACAGGGTTCCAACACCGGGGAGCTGTTTTTT. The chain recombines TRBV5-4 with TRBJ2-2, with D maybe TRBD1 (6 bases). The CDR3 is 14 amino acids. The ends were cut back, 7 bases at V and 2 bases at J, with 12 bases in the middle. Germline assignment: CDR1 SGHNT and CDR2 YYREEE (reference sequence).

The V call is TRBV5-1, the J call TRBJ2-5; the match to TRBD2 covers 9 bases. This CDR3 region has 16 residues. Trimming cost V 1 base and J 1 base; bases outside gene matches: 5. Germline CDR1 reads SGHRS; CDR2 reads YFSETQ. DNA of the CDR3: TGCGCCAGCAGCTTGTTAGGTAGCGGGAGCCAAGAGACCCAGTACTTC. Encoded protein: CASSLLGSGSQETQYF.

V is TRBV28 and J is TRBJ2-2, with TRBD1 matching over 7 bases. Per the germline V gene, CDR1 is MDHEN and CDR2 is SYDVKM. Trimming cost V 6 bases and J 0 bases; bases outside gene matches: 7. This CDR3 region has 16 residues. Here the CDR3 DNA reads TGTGCCAGCAGCGCGATCGACAGGGCGAACACCGGGGAGCTGTTTTTT. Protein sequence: CASSAIDRANTGELFF. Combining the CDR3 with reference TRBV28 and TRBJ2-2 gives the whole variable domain DVKVTQSSRYLVKRTGEKVFLECVQDMDHENMFWYRQDPGLGLRLIYFSYDVKMKEKGDIPEGYSVSREKKERFSLILESASTNQTSMYLCASSAIDRANTGELFFGEGSRLTVL.

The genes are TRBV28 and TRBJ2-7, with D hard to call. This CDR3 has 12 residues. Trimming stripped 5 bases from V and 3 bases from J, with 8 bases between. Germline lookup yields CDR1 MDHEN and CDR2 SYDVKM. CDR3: CASSEQHYEQYF. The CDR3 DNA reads TGTGCCAGCAGTGAACAGCACTACGAGCAGTACTTC.

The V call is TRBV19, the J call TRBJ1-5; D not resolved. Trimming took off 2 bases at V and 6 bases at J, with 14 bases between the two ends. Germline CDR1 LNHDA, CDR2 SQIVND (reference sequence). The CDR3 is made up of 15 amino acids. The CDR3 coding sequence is TGTGCCAGTAGTATACTCGACGGCCGCCCTCAGCCCCAGCATTTT. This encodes CASSILDGRPQPQHF.

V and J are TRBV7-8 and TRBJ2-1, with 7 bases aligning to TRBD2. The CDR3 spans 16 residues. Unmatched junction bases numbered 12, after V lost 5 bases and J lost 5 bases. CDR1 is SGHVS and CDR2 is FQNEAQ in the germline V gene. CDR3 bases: TGTGCCAGCAGCGATAATGGGGCGGGAGCCAACAATGAGCAGTTCTTC. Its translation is CASSDNGAGANNEQFF.

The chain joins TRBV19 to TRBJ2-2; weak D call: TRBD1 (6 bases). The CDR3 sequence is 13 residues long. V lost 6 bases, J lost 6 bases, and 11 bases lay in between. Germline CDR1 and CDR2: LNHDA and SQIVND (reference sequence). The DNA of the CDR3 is TGTGCCAGTAGGAGCCAGGGGCCCGGGGAGCTGTTTTTT. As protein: CASRSQGPGELFF. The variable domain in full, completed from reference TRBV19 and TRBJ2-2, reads DGGITQSPKYLFRKEGQNVTLSCEQNLNHDAMYWYRQDPGQGLRLIYYSQIVNDFQKGDIAEGYSVSREKKESFPLTVTSAQKNPTAFYLCASRSQGPGELFFGEGSRLTVL.

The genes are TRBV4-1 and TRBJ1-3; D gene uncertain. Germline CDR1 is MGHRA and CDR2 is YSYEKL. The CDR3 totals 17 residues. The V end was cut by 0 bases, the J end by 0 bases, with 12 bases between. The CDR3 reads CASSQDQDRDSGNTIYF. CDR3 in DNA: TGCGCCAGCAGCCAAGATCAGGACCGAGACTCTGGAAACACCATATATTTT.

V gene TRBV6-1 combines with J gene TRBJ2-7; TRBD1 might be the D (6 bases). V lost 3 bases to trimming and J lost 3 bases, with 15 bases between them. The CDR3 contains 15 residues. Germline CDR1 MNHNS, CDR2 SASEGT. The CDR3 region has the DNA TGTGCCAGCAGTGACGGGAACAGGGCAGTCTACGAGCAGTACTTC. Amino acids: CASSDGNRAVYEQYF.

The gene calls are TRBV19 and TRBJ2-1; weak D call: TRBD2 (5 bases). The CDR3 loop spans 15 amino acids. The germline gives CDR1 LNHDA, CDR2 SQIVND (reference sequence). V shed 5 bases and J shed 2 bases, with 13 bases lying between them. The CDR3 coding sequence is TGTGCCAGTAGTGACCAGAGCGGAACCTACAATGAGCAGTTCTTC. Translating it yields CASSDQSGTYNEQFF. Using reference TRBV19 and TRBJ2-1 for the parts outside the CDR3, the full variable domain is DGGITQSPKYLFRKEGQNVTLSCEQNLNHDAMYWYRQDPGQGLRLIYYSQIVNDFQKGDIAEGYSVSREKKESFPLTVTSAQKNPTAFYLCASSDQSGTYNEQFFGPGTRLTVL.